These 15 T cell receptor beta chains originate from one sample sequenced in a study of shared clonotypes between healthy human individuals. Terminally differentiated effector memory CD45RA+ cells were left out of the naive CD8 fraction, which was CD45RO-negative and positively selected for CCR7. The protocol was immunoSEQ multiplex PCR, while the TCRdb copy is restricted to in-frame clones and leaves out a portion. The profile shows 1.5 million to 2.5 million clones, about 95% of them singletons. Specimen: naive CD8+ T cells sorted from blood. The receptors shown here come from a man aged 18 to 29 in good health.

The chain is built from TRBV5-6 and TRBJ1-5, with 10 bases aligning to TRBD1. Unmatched junction bases numbered 3, after V lost 4 bases and J lost 2 bases. CDR1 and CDR2 (germline): SGHDT, YYEEEE. The CDR3 has 15 amino acids. CDR3 DNA: TGTGCCAGCAGCATTGGACAGGGGGGCAATCAGCCCCAGCATTTT. This sequence encodes CASSIGQGGNQPQHF.

This sequence joins TRBV10-3 and TRBJ2-1; D is tentatively TRBD1 or TRBD2 (6 bases each). This CDR3 region has 16 residues. V was trimmed by 4 bases and J by 7 bases, leaving 20 bases between them. Per the germline V gene, CDR1 is ENHRY and CDR2 is SYGVKD. DNA of the CDR3: TGTGCCATCAGTGTTCAGGGGTTGGCGGGATGGAATGAGCAGTTCTTC. This encodes CAISVQGLAGWNEQFF.

This clone has only one observation. The V call is TRBV28, the J call TRBJ1-2, with a tentative D call TRBD1 (5 bases). V was pared by 1 base and J by 8 bases, with 11 bases between. Germline V gives CDR1 MDHEN, CDR2 SYDVKM. The CDR3 sequence is 13 residues long. For the CDR3, the DNA is TGTGCCAGCAGTTTATTGGGGGGAGAGGGCTACACCTTC. Amino acid sequence: CASSLLGGEGYTF.

The sample holds a few counts of this clone. Other DNA sequences in the same sample also yield this CDR3. The chain joins TRBV27 to TRBJ1-1; no clear D. The V end was cut by 1 base, the J end by 4 bases, with 7 bases between. From germline, CDR1 is MNHEY and CDR2 SMNVEV (reference sequence). The CDR3 totals 13 residues. The CDR3 sequence: CASSLWVGTEAFF. CDR3 DNA sequence: TGTGCCAGCAGTTTATGGGTGGGCACTGAAGCTTTCTTT.

This CDR3 reads CASSPDGLTGELFF. The CDR3 DNA is TGCGCCAGCAGCCCGGACGGCCTCACCGGGGAGCTGTTTTTT. This chain links TRBV4-1 with TRBJ2-2; D not certain. The CDR3 runs to 14 residues. Trimming took off 4 bases at V and 4 bases at J, with 10 bases between the two ends. Germline CDR1 reads MGHRA; CDR2 reads YSYEKL.

This clone was counted a few times. CDR3 region: CAWSFPGQEASPLHF. The CDR3 nucleotides are TGTGCCTGGAGCTTCCCGGGACAGGAGGCTTCACCCCTCCACTTT. V and J are TRBV30 and TRBJ1-6; 8 bases line up with TRBD1. The CDR3 extends over 15 amino acids. The germline V gene has CDR1 GTSNPN and CDR2 SVGIG (reference sequence). V lost 3 bases, J lost 9 bases, and 10 bases stayed unmatched.

V usage is TRBV10-2 and J usage is TRBJ2-7; tentatively, D is TRBD1 or TRBD2 (6 bases each). Trimming took off 0 bases at V and 5 bases at J, with 14 bases between the two ends. Germline values: CDR1 WSHSY, CDR2 SAAADI. The CDR3 totals 15 residues. Written as DNA, the CDR3 is TGCGCCAGCAGTGAGTCAAGGAGGGGGTACCACGAGCAGTACTTC. Protein product: CASSESRRGYHEQYF.

The chain uses TRBV4-1 and TRBJ1-1, with 7 bases fitting TRBD1. The germline V gene has CDR1 MGHRA and CDR2 YSYEKL. The CDR3 has 14 amino acids. V gave up 5 bases and J gave up 6 bases; unmatched junction bases: 9. The CDR3 nucleotides are TGCGCCAGCAGCGGACCCGGGACAGTATCTGAAGCTTTCTTT. This translates into CASSGPGTVSEAFF.

This rearrangement joins TRBV7-9 to TRBJ1-1; D call uncertain. V was cut by 1 base and J by 0 bases, with 9 bases left in between. The CDR3 loop spans 15 amino acids. Germline V lookup: CDR1 SEHNR, CDR2 FQNEAQ (reference sequence). The DNA of the CDR3 is TGTGCCAGCAGCTTAGGGGCAGGCTTGAACACTGAAGCTTTCTTT. It translates to CASSLGAGLNTEAFF.

The J gene is TRBJ2-2, the V gene TRBV5-3; 8 bases match TRBD1. TRBV5-3 is sorted into the ORF group, with uncertain function. There are 16 residues in the CDR3. V trimming: 3 bases; J trimming: 2 bases; junction bases outside the gene matches: 6. The CDR3 loop is CARSYRQGINTGELFF. CDR3 bases: TGTGCCAGAAGCTACAGACAGGGGATTAACACCGGGGAGCTGTTTTTT.

V and J are TRBV7-6 and TRBJ2-7; no reliable D call. Per germline, CDR1 SGHVS and CDR2 FNYEAQ. The CDR3 sequence is 14 residues long. The V end was cut by 4 bases, the J end by 0 bases, with 10 bases between. CDR3 amino acids: CASSSLMNSYEQYF. Here the CDR3 DNA reads TGTGCCAGCAGCTCCCTGATGAACTCCTACGAGCAGTACTTC.

V is TRBV6-6 and J is TRBJ2-3; D gene unclear. This CDR3 spans 16 amino acids. Germline loops: CDR1 MNHNY, CDR2 SVGAGI (reference sequence). V lost 0 bases, J lost 0 bases, and 10 bases lay in between. The CDR3 nucleotides are TGTGCCAGCAGTTACTCGGTGTCCGCCAGCACAGATACGCAGTATTTT. Protein: CASSYSVSASTDTQYF.

V is TRBV11-2 and J is TRBJ1-5; TRBD1 might be the D (5 bases). CDR3 size: 16 residues. Per germline, CDR1 SGHAT and CDR2 FQNNGV. The V end lost 5 bases, the J end lost 2 bases, and 16 bases lay between the germline ends. The CDR3 loop is CASSLLSRVGNQPQHF. Written as DNA, the CDR3 is TGTGCCAGCAGCCTGTTGAGCAGGGTCGGCAATCAGCCCCAGCATTTT. The full variable domain, completed using reference TRBV11-2 and TRBJ1-5, is EAGVAQSPRYKIIEKRQSVAFWCNPISGHATLYWYQQILGQGPKLLIQFQNNGVVDDSQLPKDRFSAERLKGVDSTLKIQPAKLEDSAVYLCASSLLSRVGNQPQHFGDGTRLSIL.

V gene TRBV7-9 combines with J gene TRBJ1-1; no clear D. CDR1 SEHNR and CDR2 FQNEAQ come from the germline V gene (reference sequence). V lost 4 bases and J 0 bases, leaving 9 bases between the germline ends. This CDR3 has 14 residues. The CDR3 loop is CASSSWTVNTEAFF. The CDR3 DNA sequence: TGTGCCAGCAGCTCGTGGACGGTGAACACTGAAGCTTTCTTT.

The chain is built from TRBV11-2 and TRBJ2-1; TRBD2 matches 10 bases. CDR3 length: 15 residues. Germline assignment: CDR1 SGHAT and CDR2 FQNNGV. J lost 7 bases, V lost 3 bases, and 6 bases had no gene match. Here the CDR3 DNA reads TGTGCCAGCAGCTTGGCAGCGGGGGGGCGGAATGAGCAGTTCTTC. Encoded protein: CASSLAAGGRNEQFF.